One and the same sample provided the 20 T cell receptor beta chains below, sequenced in a study of OX40 agonist ivuxolimab in advanced cancers. Assay: immunoSEQ multiplex PCR; the TCRdb copy retains only in-frame clones and omits some. The sample consists of approximately 76,000 clones, 92% of them appearing once. This material consisted of CD4+ or CD8+ T cells sorted from blood, taken in a trial of the OX40 agonist ivuxolimab. Receptor source: an adult with an advanced solid tumor such as melanoma, head and neck, liver or kidney cancer.

In this sample, this clone turned up many times. The V and J genes are TRBV5-5 and TRBJ1-2, with TRBD1 matching 9 bases. CDR1 SGHKS and CDR2 YYEKEE come from the germline V gene (reference sequence). CDR3 length: 15 residues. With V trimmed by 4 bases and J by 4 bases, 8 bases remained unmatched. The chain's CDR3 is CASSLAGQGSYGYTF. CDR3 nucleotides: TGTGCCAGCAGCCTAGCGGGACAGGGAAGCTATGGCTACACCTTC.

This clone has a single count. CDR3 bases: TGTGCCAGCAGTTCAGATAGACAGGGGCGGCAGTACTTC. Translating gives CASSSDRQGRQYF. This chain uses TRBV27 with TRBJ2-7; 8 nucleotides align to TRBD1. The CDR3 runs 13 residues. The V gene's germline CDR1 is MNHEY and CDR2 SMNVEV (reference sequence). J lost 9 bases, V lost 4 bases, and 8 bases had no gene match.

The V and J genes are TRBV7-9 and TRBJ2-2; 9 bases agree with TRBD1. CDR3 length: 15 amino acids. Germline CDR1 and CDR2: SEHNR and FQNEAQ (reference sequence). The ends lost 4 bases at V and 6 bases at J; junction bases unmatched: 6. In DNA form, the CDR3 reads TGTGCCAGCAGCTGGGGACAGGGTTCCTCCGGGGAGCTGTTTTTT. Residues: CASSWGQGSSGELFF.

This CDR3 is CASWGPESDNYGYTF. CDR3 sequence (DNA): TGTGCCAGTTGGGGACCCGAGTCCGATAACTATGGCTACACCTTC. The genes are TRBV19 and TRBJ1-2, with D possibly matching TRBD1 (5 bases). V was pared by 8 bases and J by 1 base, with 17 bases between. CDR3 length equals 15 residues. The germline V gene encodes CDR1 LNHDA and CDR2 SQIVND (reference sequence). Filled out from reference TRBV19 and TRBJ1-2, the complete variable domain reads DGGITQSPKYLFRKEGQNVTLSCEQNLNHDAMYWYRQDPGQGLRLIYYSQIVNDFQKGDIAEGYSVSREKKESFPLTVTSAQKNPTAFYLCASWGPESDNYGYTFGSGTRLTVV.

The chain couples TRBV9 to TRBJ2-6; D ambiguous. The germline V and J ends were trimmed by 6 bases and 0 bases, with 7 bases remaining between them. The V gene's germline CDR1 is SGDLS and CDR2 YYNGEE. The length of the CDR3 is 14 residues. In nucleotides, the CDR3 is TGTGCCAGCATGACGAGCTCTGGGGCCAACGTCCTGACTTTC. Its translation is CASMTSSGANVLTF.

This chain links TRBV6-6 with TRBJ1-2, with 9 nucleotides matching TRBD1. After removal of 8 bases from V and 4 bases from J, the junction contained 11 bases not matched to a gene. Looked up from germline, CDR1 is MNHNY and CDR2 is SVGAGI (reference sequence). The CDR3 loop spans 15 amino acids. The DNA for the CDR3 is TGTGCCAGCCAACCTACAGGGGGCTGGGTCTATGGCTACACCTTC. It yields the protein CASQPTGGWVYGYTF.

This chain uses TRBV27 with TRBJ2-7, with 9 bases identical to TRBD2. Germline assignment: CDR1 MNHEY and CDR2 SMNVEV (reference sequence). The CDR3 extends over 15 amino acids. V dropped 8 bases and J dropped 2; count of bases not matched to a gene: 10. The CDR3 coding sequence is TGTGCCAGCCTCCCGGCGGGAGGGGGTACCTACGAGCAGTACTTC. This translates into CASLPAGGGTYEQYF.

V is TRBV18 and J is TRBJ2-1, with 8 bases aligning to TRBD1. This CDR3 spans 15 amino acids. Losses at the gene ends were 3 bases for V and 1 base for J; bases not matched to a gene: 2. The germline gives CDR1 KGHSH, CDR2 LQKENI. For the CDR3, the DNA is TGTGCCAGCTCACCCGGGACAGGTTCCTACAATGAGCAGTTCTTC. Amino acids: CASSPGTGSYNEQFF.

The CDR3 protein is CASSLGTHPYEQYF. The CDR3 region has the DNA TGTGCCAGCAGCTTAGGGACACACCCCTACGAGCAGTACTTC. V and J are TRBV13 and TRBJ2-7; D call uncertain. V shed 0 bases and J shed 2 bases, with 8 bases lying between them. Germline lookup yields CDR1 PRHDT and CDR2 FYEKMQ (reference sequence). The CDR3 totals 14 residues.

This clone occurred once. The CDR3 coding sequence is TGTGCCAGCGATGCGCCAGACTTCGGGGATTCACCCCTCCACTTT. The encoded protein is CASDAPDFGDSPLHF. The chain carries TRBV7-9 and TRBJ1-6; D uncertain. The germline V gene encodes CDR1 SEHNR and CDR2 FQNEAQ (reference sequence). This CDR3 is built from 15 residues. V lost 8 bases and J 8 bases, leaving 19 bases between the germline ends.

The chain carries TRBV5-8 and TRBJ1-5; D not resolved. CDR1 is SGHTS and CDR2 is YDEGEE in the germline V gene. V shed 7 bases and J shed 0 bases, with 14 bases lying between them. CDR3 length equals 15 residues. For the CDR3, the DNA is TGTGCCAGCCACGGAAGGCGGGATAGCAATCAGCCCCAGCATTTT. Translating it yields CASHGRRDSNQPQHF.

The rearrangement links TRBV13 to TRBJ2-2; D assignment may be TRBD1 or TRBD2 (6 bases each). CDR1 and CDR2 from the germline V gene are PRHDT and FYEKMQ (reference sequence). The CDR3 has 11 residues. V gave up 11 bases and J gave up 8 bases, with 12 bases separating them. CDR3 bases: TGTGCCGTCGGGGGCCCGGGGGAGCTGTTTTTT. It is translated as CAVGGPGELFF.

This clone was seen a single time. The chain carries TRBV4-3 and TRBJ2-1; 14 nucleotides match TRBD2. The CDR3 consists of 20 residues. V shed 0 bases and J 0 bases; nucleotides not matched to a gene: 7. Germline V CDR1 and CDR2: LGHNA, YSLEER. The CDR3 protein is CASSQDRTSGGFSSYNEQFF. The DNA for the CDR3 is TGCGCCAGCAGCCAAGATCGGACTAGCGGGGGGTTTAGCTCCTACAATGAGCAGTTCTTC.

The V and J genes are TRBV30 and TRBJ2-1; the match to TRBD1 covers 7 bases. CDR3 length: 13 amino acids. Unmatched junction bases numbered 8, after V lost 4 bases and J lost 8 bases. In germline, CDR1 is GTSNPN, CDR2 SVGIG (reference sequence). CDR3 DNA: TGTGCCTGGACCGGGACAGTGGGCGATGAGCAGTTCTTC. It specifies CAWTGTVGDEQFF.

V and J are TRBV5-6 and TRBJ2-7; unclear D gene. The CDR3 is made up of 13 amino acids. The V and J ends lost 2 bases and 3 bases respectively, with 9 bases between them. The germline V gene has CDR1 SGHDT and CDR2 YYEEEE. CDR3 bases: TGTGCCAGCAGCTTTATGGGATACTACGAGCAGTACTTC. This sequence encodes CASSFMGYYEQYF.

The CDR3 is CASSSPFWGYTF. The CDR3 DNA sequence: TGTGCCAGCAGCTCCCCTTTCTGGGGCTACACCTTC. This chain links TRBV11-2 with TRBJ1-2; D not certain. Deletions cut 4 bases from V and 8 bases from J, with 11 bases between. This CDR3 has 12 residues. CDR1 and CDR2 from the germline V gene are SGHAT and FQNNGV.

This clone was found once. The gene calls are TRBV2 and TRBJ2-4, with TRBD1 matching 9 bases. The V gene end was trimmed by 8 bases and the J gene end by 0 bases; junction bases not matched to a gene: 8. This CDR3 is built from 16 residues. CDR1 SNHLY and CDR2 FYNNEI come from the germline V gene. The CDR3 DNA is TGTGCCAGCGCGGGGACAGGGACCCTAGCCAAAAACATTCAGTACTTC. This encodes CASAGTGTLAKNIQYF.

The chain has TRBV15 and TRBJ2-7, with no clear D. The germline V gene has CDR1 LNHNV and CDR2 YYDKDF (reference sequence). V lost 1 base and J 5 bases, leaving 9 bases between the germline ends. This CDR3 is built from 13 residues. The CDR3 is CATSRGRVDEQYF. The CDR3, as DNA: TGTGCCACCAGCAGAGGACGCGTTGACGAGCAGTACTTC.

The chain combines TRBV7-9 with TRBJ2-3; D not resolved. The germline gives CDR1 SEHNR, CDR2 FQNEAQ (reference sequence). The V gene lost 3 bases and the J gene lost 4 bases, with 8 bases spanning the gap. The CDR3 extends over 13 amino acids. Here the CDR3 reads CASSFSVADTQYF. The CDR3 DNA reads as TGTGCCAGCAGCTTTTCGGTTGCAGATACGCAGTATTTT.

This chain connects TRBV9 to TRBJ2-1, with D maybe TRBD1 (5 bases). V lost 4 bases, J lost 7 bases, and 6 bases lay in between. In germline, CDR1 is SGDLS, CDR2 YYNGEE. There are 11 residues in the CDR3. The CDR3: CASSPGNEQFF. The CDR3 DNA reads TGTGCCAGCAGCCCAGGGAATGAGCAGTTCTTC.